This T cell receptor (beta chain) was recovered during a study of T-cell reconstitution after alpha-beta-depleted transplantation in children. Study-level results: There were some patients whose high TCRbeta diversity at day 60 came from surviving recipient T cells and thymic progenitors.

Unique molecular identifiers were used to barcode this TCRbeta library. MiXCR, run by TCRdb on the PCR reads, gives a single entry per CDR3 protein. The sample contains about 310,000 distinct CDR3 sequences, approximately 20% of which appear only once. Comments on this clonotype: Its target is unknown.

The material sequenced was PBMCs, mostly from graft donor cells, taken 180 days after TCRalphabeta/CD19-depleted stem cell transplant. The receptor's source is a male patient aged 10-17 years who had a stem cell transplant for acute lymphoblastic leukemia, so the T cells may come from the graft donor.

This CDR3 reads CASSSLAGSPYEQYF. CDR3 coding DNA: TGTGCCAGCAGCTCTCTAGCGGGATCACCCTACGAGCAGTACTTC. This chain uses TRBV5-4 with TRBJ2-7; 9 positions agree with TRBD2. This CDR3 comprises 15 residues. Germline-derived CDR1 and CDR2 are SGHNT and YYREEE (reference sequence). V lost 3 bases to trimming and J lost 2 bases; unmatched junction nucleotides: 6.